This TCR beta chain emerged from a study of shared clonotypes between healthy human individuals. Looking at the study overall: CD4 naive cells filled three plates per donor, CD4 memory three, CD8 naive two and CD8 memory one.

Notes on this clone: Its antigen is not known.

Positive CCR7 selection of CD45RO-negative cells yielded the naive CD8 cells, and terminally differentiated effector memory CD45RA+ cells were excluded. Germline CDR1 SGHNT, CDR2 YYREEE (reference sequence). The CDR3 runs 15 residues. Trimming took off 3 bases at V and 2 bases at J, with 13 bases between the two ends. Study-wide results and limits: A handful of donors showed sharing of approximately 5% of naive CD4 clonotypes. Non-shared clonotypes displayed generation probabilities falling below those of clonotypes present in all four donors.

Assay execution took place at the deep level. Profiling relied on immunoSEQ multiplex PCR, and the TCRdb table lists in-frame clones only, not all of them. The repertoire holds about 2 million clones, with roughly 94% as singletons. V gene TRBV5-4 combines with J gene TRBJ2-3; TRBD1 might be the D (5 bases). The sequenced sample consisted of naive CD8+ T cells sorted from blood. This receptor was identified in a man between 18 and 29 years old in good health. The CDR3 spells CASSSREDNTDTQYF. The CDR3 DNA is TGTGCCAGCAGCTCTCGTGAGGACAACACAGATACGCAGTATTTT.